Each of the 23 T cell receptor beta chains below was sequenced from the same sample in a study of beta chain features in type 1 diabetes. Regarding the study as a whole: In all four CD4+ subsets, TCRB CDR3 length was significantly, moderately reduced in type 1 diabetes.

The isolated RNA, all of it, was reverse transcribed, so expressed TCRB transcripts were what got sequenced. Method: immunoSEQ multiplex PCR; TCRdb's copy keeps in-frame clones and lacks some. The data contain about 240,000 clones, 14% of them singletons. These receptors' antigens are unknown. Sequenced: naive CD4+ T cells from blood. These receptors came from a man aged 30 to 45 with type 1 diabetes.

CDR3 DNA: TGTGCCAGCAGCGTAGGAAGGGTCCCAGGGGGCTACACCTTC. Translated: CASSVGRVPGGYTF. The chain uses TRBV9 and TRBJ1-2, with D possibly being TRBD1 (5 bases). The V end lost 0 bases, the J end lost 8 bases, and 14 bases lay between the germline ends. The germline gives CDR1 SGDLS, CDR2 YYNGEE. The CDR3 length is 14 residues. The whole variable domain, filled in from reference TRBV9 and TRBJ1-2, reads DSGVTQTPKHLITATGQRVTLRCSPRSGDLSVYWYQQSLDQGLQFLIQYYNGEERAKGNILERFSAQQFPDLHSELNLSSLELGDSALYFCASSVGRVPGGYTFGSGTRLTVV.

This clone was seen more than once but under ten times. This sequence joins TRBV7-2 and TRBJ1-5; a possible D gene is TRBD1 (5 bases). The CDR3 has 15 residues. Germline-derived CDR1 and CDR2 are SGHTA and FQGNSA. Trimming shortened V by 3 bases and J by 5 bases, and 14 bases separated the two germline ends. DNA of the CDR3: TGTGCCAGCAGCTTCTTTGACGGGGGAGATCAGCCCCAGCATTTT. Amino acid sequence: CASSFFDGGDQPQHF.

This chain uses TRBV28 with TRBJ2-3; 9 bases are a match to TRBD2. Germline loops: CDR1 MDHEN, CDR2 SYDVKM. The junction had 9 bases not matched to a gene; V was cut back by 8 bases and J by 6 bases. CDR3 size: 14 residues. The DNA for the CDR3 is TGTGCCAGCGGTGGGGCGGGAGGGCCGGATACGCAGTATTTT. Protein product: CASGGAGGPDTQYF.

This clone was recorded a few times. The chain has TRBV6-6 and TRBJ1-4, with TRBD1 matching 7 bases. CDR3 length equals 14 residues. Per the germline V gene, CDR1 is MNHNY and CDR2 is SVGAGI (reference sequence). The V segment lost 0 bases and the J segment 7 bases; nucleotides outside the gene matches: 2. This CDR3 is CASSYSGGGEKLFF. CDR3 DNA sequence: TGTGCCAGCAGTTACTCAGGGGGCGGTGAAAAACTGTTTTTT.

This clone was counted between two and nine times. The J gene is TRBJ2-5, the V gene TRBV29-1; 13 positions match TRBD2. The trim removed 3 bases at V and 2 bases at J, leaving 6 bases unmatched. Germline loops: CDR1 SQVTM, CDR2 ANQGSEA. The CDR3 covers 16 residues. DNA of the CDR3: TGCAGCGTTGATGGGGGACTAGCGGGAATTCAAGAGACCCAGTACTTC. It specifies CSVDGGLAGIQETQYF.

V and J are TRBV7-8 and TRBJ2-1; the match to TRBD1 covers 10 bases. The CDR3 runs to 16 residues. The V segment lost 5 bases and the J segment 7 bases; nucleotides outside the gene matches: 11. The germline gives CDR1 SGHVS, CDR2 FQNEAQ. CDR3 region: CASSTYRDRGLNEQFF. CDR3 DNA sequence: TGTGCCAGCAGCACGTACCGGGACAGGGGCCTAAATGAGCAGTTCTTC.

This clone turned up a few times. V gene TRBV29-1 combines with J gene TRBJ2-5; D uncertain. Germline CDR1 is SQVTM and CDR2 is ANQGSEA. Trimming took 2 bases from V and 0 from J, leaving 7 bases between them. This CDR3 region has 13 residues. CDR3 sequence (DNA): TGCAGCGTTGAACTAACCTACCAAGAGACCCAGTACTTC. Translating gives CSVELTYQETQYF.

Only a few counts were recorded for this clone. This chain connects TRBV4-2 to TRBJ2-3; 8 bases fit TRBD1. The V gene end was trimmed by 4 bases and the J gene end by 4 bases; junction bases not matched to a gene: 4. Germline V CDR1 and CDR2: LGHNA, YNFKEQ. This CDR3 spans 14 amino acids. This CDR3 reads CASSPGQGADTQYF. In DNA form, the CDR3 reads TGTGCCAGCAGCCCCGGACAGGGAGCAGATACGCAGTATTTT.

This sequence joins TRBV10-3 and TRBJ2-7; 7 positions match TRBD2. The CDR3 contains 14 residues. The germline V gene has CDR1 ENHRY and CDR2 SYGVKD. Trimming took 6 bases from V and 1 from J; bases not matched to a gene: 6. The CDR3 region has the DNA TGTGCCATCAGAGAGGGGACTACTTCCTACGAGCAGTACTTC. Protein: CAIREGTTSYEQYF.

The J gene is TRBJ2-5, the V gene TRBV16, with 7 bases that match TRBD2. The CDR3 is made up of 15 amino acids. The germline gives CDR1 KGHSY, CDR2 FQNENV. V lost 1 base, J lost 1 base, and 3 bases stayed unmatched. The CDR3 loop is CASSQFSSGQETQYF. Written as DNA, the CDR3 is TGTGCCAGCAGCCAATTCTCTAGCGGCCAAGAGACCCAGTACTTC. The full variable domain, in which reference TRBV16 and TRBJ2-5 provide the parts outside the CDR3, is GEEVAQTPKHLVRGEGQKAKLYCAPIKGHSYVFWYQQVLKNEFKFLISFQNENVFDETGMPKERFSAKCLPNSPCSLEIQATKLEDSAVYFCASSQFSSGQETQYFGPGTRLLVL.

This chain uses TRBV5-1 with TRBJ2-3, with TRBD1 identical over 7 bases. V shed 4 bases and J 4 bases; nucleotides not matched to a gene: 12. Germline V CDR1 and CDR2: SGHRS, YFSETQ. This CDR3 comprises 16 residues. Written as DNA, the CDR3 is TGCGCCAGCAGCGTTAGACAGGGACGCGGATCAGATACGCAGTATTTT. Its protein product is CASSVRQGRGSDTQYF.

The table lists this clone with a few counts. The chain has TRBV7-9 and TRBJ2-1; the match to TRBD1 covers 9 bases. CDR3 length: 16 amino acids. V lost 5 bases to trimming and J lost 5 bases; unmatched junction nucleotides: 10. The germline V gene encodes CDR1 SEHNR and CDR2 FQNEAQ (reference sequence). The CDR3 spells CASSRSGTGTHNEQFF. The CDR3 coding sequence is TGTGCCAGCAGCCGAAGCGGGACAGGGACCCACAATGAGCAGTTCTTC.

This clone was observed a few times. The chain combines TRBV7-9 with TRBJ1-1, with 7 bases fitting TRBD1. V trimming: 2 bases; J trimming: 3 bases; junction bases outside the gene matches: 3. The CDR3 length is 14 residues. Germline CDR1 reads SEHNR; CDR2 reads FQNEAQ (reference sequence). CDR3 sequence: CASSLQGEDTEAFF. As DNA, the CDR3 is TGTGCCAGCAGCTTACAGGGGGAAGACACTGAAGCTTTCTTT.

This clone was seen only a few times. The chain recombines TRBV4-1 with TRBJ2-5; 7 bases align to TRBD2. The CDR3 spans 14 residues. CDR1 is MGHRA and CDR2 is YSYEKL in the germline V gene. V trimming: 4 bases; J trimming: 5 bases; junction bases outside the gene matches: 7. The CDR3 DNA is TGCGCCAGCAGCCGGACTAGAGGTGGTGAGACCCAGTACTTC. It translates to CASSRTRGGETQYF.

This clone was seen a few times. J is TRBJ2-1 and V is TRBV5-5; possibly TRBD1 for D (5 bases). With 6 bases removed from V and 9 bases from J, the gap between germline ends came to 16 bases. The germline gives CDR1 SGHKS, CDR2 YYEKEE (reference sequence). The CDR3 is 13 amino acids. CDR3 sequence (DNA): TGTGCCAGCACCCAGCCAGGGAACTTTGAGCAGTTCTTC. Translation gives CASTQPGNFEQFF.

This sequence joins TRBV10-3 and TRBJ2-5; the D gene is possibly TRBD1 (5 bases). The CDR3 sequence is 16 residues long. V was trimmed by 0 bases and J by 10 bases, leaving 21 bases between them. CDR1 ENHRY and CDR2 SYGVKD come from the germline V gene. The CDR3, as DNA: TGTGCCATCAGTGAGTCTCCGATGACTGCGTATAGGGGCCAGTACTTC. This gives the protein CAISESPMTAYRGQYF.

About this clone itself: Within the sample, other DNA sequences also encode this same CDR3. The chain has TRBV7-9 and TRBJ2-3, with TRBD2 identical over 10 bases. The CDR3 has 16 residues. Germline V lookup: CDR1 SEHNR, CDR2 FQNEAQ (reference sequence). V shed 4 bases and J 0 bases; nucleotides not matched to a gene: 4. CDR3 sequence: CASSSLAGGSTDTQYF. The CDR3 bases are TGTGCCAGCAGCTCTTTAGCGGGAGGAAGCACAGATACGCAGTATTTT.

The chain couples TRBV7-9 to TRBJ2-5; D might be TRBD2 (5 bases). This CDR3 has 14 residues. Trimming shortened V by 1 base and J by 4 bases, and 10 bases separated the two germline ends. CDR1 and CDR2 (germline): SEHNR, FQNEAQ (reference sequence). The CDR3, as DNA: TGTGCCAGCAGCTTAGGTTCGGCGGGAGAGACCCAGTACTTC. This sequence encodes CASSLGSAGETQYF.

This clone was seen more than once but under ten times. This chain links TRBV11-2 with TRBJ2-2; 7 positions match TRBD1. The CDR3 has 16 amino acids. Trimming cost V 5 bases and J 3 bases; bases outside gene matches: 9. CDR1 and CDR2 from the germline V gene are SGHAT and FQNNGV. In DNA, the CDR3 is TGTGCCAGCAGCCCCTCCGACAGGGCGCACACCGGGGAGCTGTTTTTT. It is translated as CASSPSDRAHTGELFF.

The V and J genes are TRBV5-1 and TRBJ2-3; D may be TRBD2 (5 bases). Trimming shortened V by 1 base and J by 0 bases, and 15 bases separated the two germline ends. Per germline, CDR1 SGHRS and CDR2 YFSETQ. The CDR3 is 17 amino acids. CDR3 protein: CASSLRYVGSSTDTQYF. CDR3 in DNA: TGCGCCAGCAGCTTGAGATACGTAGGGAGTAGCACAGATACGCAGTATTTT.

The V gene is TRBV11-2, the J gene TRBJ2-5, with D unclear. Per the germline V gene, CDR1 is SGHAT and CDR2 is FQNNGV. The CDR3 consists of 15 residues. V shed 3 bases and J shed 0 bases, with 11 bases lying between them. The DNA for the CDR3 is TGTGCCAGCAGCTTCCAGATTTCGTACCAAGAGACCCAGTACTTC. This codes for CASSFQISYQETQYF.

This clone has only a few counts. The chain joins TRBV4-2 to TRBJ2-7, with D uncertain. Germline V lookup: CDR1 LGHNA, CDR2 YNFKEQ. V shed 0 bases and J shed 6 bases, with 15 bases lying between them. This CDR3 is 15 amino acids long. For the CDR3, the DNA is TGTGCCAGCAGCCAAGATCTTGCCGGAGCCCCCGAGCAGTACTTC. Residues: CASSQDLAGAPEQYF.

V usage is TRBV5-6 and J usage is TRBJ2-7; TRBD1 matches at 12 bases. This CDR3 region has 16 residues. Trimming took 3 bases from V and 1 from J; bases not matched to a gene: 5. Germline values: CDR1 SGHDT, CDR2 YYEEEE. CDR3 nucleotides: TGTGCCAGCAGCTCCGGGACAGGGGGCAAGTCCTACGAGCAGTACTTC. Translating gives CASSSGTGGKSYEQYF.